The TCR beta chain under discussion was sequenced for a study of T cells in Graves' hyperthyroidism and ophthalmopathy. This clonotype was detected many times. Its matching antigen is unknown. General study results and limits: The model identified upcoming ophthalmopathy a median about 6.5 months ahead of onset. Most thyroid clonotypes with frequency above 0.001 were detected in blood.

CDR1 and CDR2 from the germline V gene are SGHRS and YFSETQ. There are 15 residues in the CDR3. The V gene lost 0 bases and the J gene lost 0 bases, with 9 bases spanning the gap. Amplification of TCR beta CDR3 regions used RNA as the template. Initially, a first-round RT-PCR of the TCR CDR3 employed the HTBI primer set. Each CDR3 protein gets one entry after TCRdb re-called the multiplex PCR reads with MiXCR. Of almost 350,000 distinct CDR3 sequences listed, about a sixth are singletons. Exclusion criteria comprised uncontrolled infection, other autoimmune disease, pregnancy or lactation. Using approximately 10 ml of fresh peripheral blood, PBMCs were prepared.

The chain recombines TRBV5-1 with TRBJ1-2; perhaps TRBD1 as D (5 bases). The sequence was obtained from a woman in her thirties or forties with Graves' ophthalmopathy. Sequencing was performed on blood. CDR3 sequence: CASSLEGIANYGYTF. As DNA, the CDR3 is TGCGCCAGCAGCTTGGAGGGGATAGCTAACTATGGCTACACCTTC. Full variable domain (remainder filled in from reference TRBV5-1 and TRBJ1-2): KAGVTQTPRYLIKTRGQQVTLSCSPISGHRSVSWYQQTPGQGLQFLFEYFSETQRNKGNFPGRFSGRQFSNSRSEMNVSTLELGDSALYLCASSLEGIANYGYTFGSGTRLTVV.